Presented here are 20 T cell receptor beta chains from one specimen sequenced in a study of blood T cell repertoires in COVID-19. The table came from immunoSEQ multiplex PCR; TCRdb's copy has only in-frame clones and leaves some out. The sample yields around 250,000 clones, around 88% seen once. Sequencing was performed on PBMCs or T cells enriched from blood (not recorded which). These TCRs come from a woman between 35 and 50 years old with acute COVID-19.

This chain links TRBV2 with TRBJ2-3; 10 nucleotides align to TRBD2. With V trimmed by 7 bases and J by 5 bases, 6 bases remained unmatched. This CDR3 comprises 14 residues. CDR1 is SNHLY and CDR2 is FYNNEI in the germline V gene. CDR3 protein: CASKEREGGDTQYF. DNA for the CDR3: TGTGCCAGCAAGGAGCGGGAGGGGGGAGATACGCAGTATTTT.

The genes are TRBV3-1 (or the pseudogene TRBV3-2) and TRBJ1-3, with 9 nucleotides matching TRBD1. The CDR3 is 16 amino acids. V shed 4 bases and J 4 bases; nucleotides not matched to a gene: 8. Germline values: CDR1 LGHDT, CDR2 YNNKEL (reference sequence). CDR3 coding DNA: TGTGCCAGCAGCCCAACCGGGACAGGGCTCGGAAACACCATATATTTT. Protein sequence: CASSPTGTGLGNTIYF.

The rearrangement links TRBV20-1 to TRBJ2-7; 8 bases are a match to TRBD2. Trimming took 3 bases from V and 6 from J; bases not matched to a gene: 4. The CDR3 loop spans 12 amino acids. Per germline, CDR1 DFQATT and CDR2 SNEGSKA (reference sequence). The CDR3 sequence is CSASTGGAEQYV. The CDR3 DNA reads TGCAGTGCTAGTACGGGGGGGGCCGAGCAGTACGTC.

This chain links TRBV19 with TRBJ1-2; maybe TRBD1 (6 bases). The germline V and J ends were trimmed by 5 bases and 2 bases, with 15 bases remaining between them. From germline, CDR1 is LNHDA and CDR2 SQIVND (reference sequence). This CDR3 comprises 15 residues. Here the CDR3 DNA reads TGTGCCAGTAGTCGGGGGGACATCCTGAACTATGGCTACACCTTC. This gives the protein CASSRGDILNYGYTF. The whole variable domain, filled in from reference TRBV19 and TRBJ1-2, reads DGGITQSPKYLFRKEGQNVTLSCEQNLNHDAMYWYRQDPGQGLRLIYYSQIVNDFQKGDIAEGYSVSREKKESFPLTVTSAQKNPTAFYLCASSRGDILNYGYTFGSGTRLTVV.

This chain joins TRBV6-5 and TRBJ2-5, with 9 bases that match TRBD1. The CDR3 spans 16 residues. Germline V gives CDR1 MNHEY, CDR2 SVGAGI. V dropped 0 bases and J dropped 4; count of bases not matched to a gene: 6. CDR3 in DNA: TGTGCCAGCAGTTACTCACCGGGACAGGGCTTAGAGACCCAGTACTTC. Translating it yields CASSYSPGQGLETQYF.

V usage is TRBV6-4 and J usage is TRBJ2-1, with TRBD2 identical over 13 bases. The germline CDR1 and CDR2 sequences are MRHNA and SNTAGT. The CDR3 is made up of 18 amino acids. With 5 bases clipped from V and 1 base from J, the junction kept 8 bases outside the gene matches. The CDR3 region has the DNA TGTGCCAGCAGTCTCCTACCGGGACTAGCGGGGTCCTACAATGAGCAGTTCTTC. This translates into CASSLLPGLAGSYNEQFF.

The J gene is TRBJ2-7, the V gene TRBV2; D not certain. Trimming left V 4 bases short and J 6 bases short, with 7 bases between. CDR1 SNHLY and CDR2 FYNNEI come from the germline V gene. The CDR3 totals 11 residues. The CDR3 region is CASSAEFEQYV. For the CDR3, the DNA is TGTGCCAGCAGTGCCGAGTTCGAGCAGTACGTC.

The chain has TRBV7-9 and TRBJ2-1; TRBD2 agrees at 12 bases. The CDR3 contains 15 residues. The V gene end was trimmed by 5 bases and the J gene end by 5 bases; junction bases not matched to a gene: 4. Germline V lookup: CDR1 SEHNR, CDR2 FQNEAQ (reference sequence). CDR3 region: CASSVLAGGDNEQFF. The CDR3 DNA sequence: TGTGCCAGCAGCGTTCTAGCGGGAGGGGACAATGAGCAGTTCTTC.

The chain combines TRBV30 with TRBJ2-1; 10 bases match TRBD1. The V segment lost 0 bases and the J segment 4 bases; nucleotides outside the gene matches: 6. Germline values: CDR1 GTSNPN, CDR2 SVGIG (reference sequence). The CDR3 consists of 16 residues. The CDR3 protein is CAWSVKTGGPYNEQFF. The CDR3 region has the DNA TGTGCCTGGAGTGTCAAGACAGGGGGCCCGTACAATGAGCAGTTCTTC.

This clone appeared once. V usage is TRBV7-2 and J usage is TRBJ2-1; D is perhaps TRBD2 (5 bases). The CDR3 has 15 residues. Trimming stripped 1 base from V and 1 base from J, with 8 bases between. Germline CDR1 is SGHTA and CDR2 is FQGNSA. CDR3 loop: CASSLVGGSYNEQFF. The CDR3, as DNA: TGTGCCAGCAGCTTAGTTGGCGGGTCCTACAATGAGCAGTTCTTC.

V and J are TRBV7-9 and TRBJ1-2, with D unresolved. Germline CDR1 and CDR2: SEHNR and FQNEAQ (reference sequence). This CDR3 has 15 residues. V gave up 5 bases and J gave up 2 bases, with 15 bases separating them. In DNA, the CDR3 is TGTGCCAGCAGCCCCACGGGAACAGACAACTATGGCTACACCTTC. It is translated as CASSPTGTDNYGYTF.

This chain connects TRBV5-4 to TRBJ2-1; 9 bases are shared with TRBD1. This CDR3 comprises 14 residues. The germline CDR1 and CDR2 sequences are SGHNT and YYREEE (reference sequence). The V and J ends lost 7 bases and 3 bases, in that order; junction bases with no gene match: 5. CDR3 DNA sequence: TGTGCCAGCCGGTGGGGACAGGGCTACAATGAGCAGTTCTTC. This translates into CASRWGQGYNEQFF.

The V call is TRBV5-3, the J call TRBJ2-3; 13 bases agree with TRBD2. TRBV5-3 is annotated as an ORF whose role is uncertain. The CDR3 sequence is 18 residues long. V lost 4 bases to trimming and J lost 2 bases; unmatched junction nucleotides: 10. The CDR3 DNA follows: TGTGCCAGAAGCCACAAACTAGCGGGAGGGCGCCTCACAGATACGCAGTATTTT. Its translation is CARSHKLAGGRLTDTQYF.

The chain is built from TRBV19 and TRBJ2-2; TRBD2 matches 15 bases. This CDR3 comprises 17 residues. The V gene end was trimmed by 3 bases and the J gene end by 6 bases; junction bases not matched to a gene: 5. Germline loops: CDR1 LNHDA, CDR2 SQIVND (reference sequence). The CDR3 DNA sequence: TGTGCCAGTAGTATCTCTCGGACTAGCGGGAGGGCCGGGGAGCTGTTTTTT. Translation: CASSISRTSGRAGELFF.

The chain has TRBV6-5 and TRBJ1-2; D possibly corresponds to TRBD1 (6 bases). Germline assignment: CDR1 MNHEY and CDR2 SVGAGI. This CDR3 is 15 amino acids long. Trimming shortened V by 6 bases and J by 4 bases, and 18 bases separated the two germline ends. DNA of the CDR3: TGTGCCAGCAGGCGGACAGCGGGAGGCCTCTATGGCTACACCTTC. Protein sequence: CASRRTAGGLYGYTF.

The rearrangement links TRBV27 to TRBJ2-1, with 14 bases that match TRBD2. The germline V gene has CDR1 MNHEY and CDR2 SMNVEV (reference sequence). CDR3 size: 16 residues. With V trimmed by 3 bases and J by 6 bases, 4 bases remained unmatched. The CDR3 loop reads CASSLRLAGGLNEQFF. In DNA form, the CDR3 reads TGTGCCAGCAGTTTGCGACTAGCGGGAGGGCTCAATGAGCAGTTCTTC.

The chain combines TRBV3-1 (or the pseudogene TRBV3-2) with TRBJ2-7; the D gene is possibly TRBD2 (6 bases). The V gene's germline CDR1 is LGHDT and CDR2 YNNKEL (reference sequence). Trimming left V 1 base short and J 3 bases short, with 16 bases between. CDR3 length: 16 residues. CDR3 region: CASSQGAGQVNYEQYF. For the CDR3, the DNA is TGTGCCAGCAGCCAAGGAGCGGGCCAGGTGAACTACGAGCAGTACTTC.

The CDR3 nucleotides are TGTGCCAGCAGTTTCCTCGGGACTGAGCAGTACTTC. It is translated as CASSFLGTEQYF. The chain links TRBV27 to TRBJ2-7, with D perhaps TRBD2 (6 bases). Per germline, CDR1 MNHEY and CDR2 SMNVEV (reference sequence). V was shortened by 3 bases and J by 7 bases, with 10 bases between the two germline ends. This CDR3 has 12 residues.

This rearrangement joins TRBV19 to TRBJ2-1, with D tentatively TRBD2 (6 bases). The CDR3 consists of 16 residues. Deletions cut 3 bases from V and 2 bases from J, with 14 bases between. Germline V gene sequence: CDR1 LNHDA, CDR2 SQIVND (reference sequence). The CDR3 loop is CASSIISGRTYNEQFF. CDR3 sequence (DNA): TGTGCCAGTAGTATTATTAGCGGACGTACCTACAATGAGCAGTTCTTC.

The J gene is TRBJ2-5, the V gene TRBV27, with TRBD1 identical over 9 bases. The germline CDR1 and CDR2 sequences are MNHEY and SMNVEV (reference sequence). There are 16 residues in the CDR3. J was trimmed by 5 bases and V by 1 base; bases with no gene match: 8. CDR3 loop: CASSLLKGQGVETQYF. DNA of the CDR3: TGTGCCAGCAGTTTATTAAAGGGACAGGGCGTCGAGACCCAGTACTTC.